This TCR beta chain was profiled in a study of cytomegalovirus exposure and HLA in healthy donors. Study-wide points: Listed as cytomegalovirus-associated were 164 TCR beta chains.

With 4 bases removed from V and 9 bases from J, the gap between germline ends came to 13 bases. The CDR3 runs to 13 residues. Germline V gene lookup returns CDR1 MNHEY and CDR2 SVGAGI. Notes on this clone: Antigen: not known.

Use of 60 Vbeta and 13 Jbeta primers characterized the PCR. The method was immunoSEQ multiplex PCR; TCRdb's version includes in-frame clones alone and lacks a portion of them. The data show some 130,000 clones, 70% to 85% seen once. The chain is built from TRBV6-5 and TRBJ2-1; a weak D match, TRBD1 (6 bases). The receptor was isolated from a female donor in good health and CMV-seronegative. The sample comprised PBMCs. The CDR3 is CASSSGASGEQFF. The CDR3 nucleotides are TGTGCCAGCAGTTCAGGGGCGTCGGGTGAGCAGTTCTTC.